These 24 T cell receptor beta chains were sequenced from one sample in a study of cytomegalovirus exposure and HLA in healthy donors. This PCR relied on a set of 60 Vbeta primers and 13 Jbeta primers. Sequenced by immunoSEQ multiplex PCR; TCRdb stores in-frame clones only, minus some. The table has around 150,000 clones, about four fifths seen once. The specimen sequenced was PBMCs. These receptors were collected from a woman under 40 in good health and CMV-seropositive.

The V gene is TRBV7-9, the J gene TRBJ2-3; 9 bases are a match to TRBD2. CDR1 is SEHNR, CDR2 FQNEAQ, per germline (reference sequence). The CDR3 covers 15 residues. Germline trimming cut 7 bases from V and 2 bases from J; bases unmatched to any gene: 7. The CDR3 DNA reads as TGTGCCAGCACCCCCGCGGGGGGGAACACAGATACGCAGTATTTT. It codes for CASTPAGGNTDTQYF.

V and J are TRBV5-1 and TRBJ1-1; TRBD1 aligns across 9 bases. V shed 3 bases, J shed 2 bases, and the junction held 5 bases outside the gene matches. Per the germline V gene, CDR1 is SGHRS and CDR2 is YFSETQ. The CDR3 has 15 residues. CDR3 loop: CASSWQGQGNTEAFF. The CDR3 nucleotides are TGCGCCAGCAGCTGGCAGGGACAGGGAAACACTGAAGCTTTCTTT.

The chain carries TRBV7-6 and TRBJ1-3, with D unresolved. Trimming took off 5 bases at V and 0 bases at J, with 8 bases between the two ends. The CDR3 length is 14 residues. CDR1 is SGHVS and CDR2 is FNYEAQ in the germline V gene. The CDR3, as DNA: TGTGCCAGCAGCCCTTTCTTCTCTGGAAACACCATATATTTT. Its translation is CASSPFFSGNTIYF.

The genes are TRBV18 and TRBJ2-7; TRBD1 matches 9 bases. Germline V CDR1 and CDR2: KGHSH, LQKENI. The CDR3 spans 15 residues. The J segment lost 2 bases and the V segment lost 4 bases, leaving 6 bases of the junction unmatched. CDR3 protein: CASSQQGTGPYEQYF. CDR3 in DNA: TGTGCCAGCTCACAACAAGGGACAGGGCCCTACGAGCAGTACTTC.

For this clone: Different DNA sequences within this sample yield the same CDR3. The V gene is TRBV5-1, the J gene TRBJ2-3; D call uncertain. The V and J ends lost 2 bases and 3 bases respectively, with 7 bases between them. Germline loops: CDR1 SGHRS, CDR2 YFSETQ. This CDR3 is built from 13 residues. The CDR3 sequence is CASSFGSTDTQYF. The DNA of the CDR3 is TGCGCCAGCAGCTTTGGCAGTACAGATACGCAGTATTTT.

The chain carries TRBV5-1 and TRBJ2-1; D remains unclear. CDR1 is SGHRS, CDR2 YFSETQ, per germline. The ends were cut back, 7 bases at V and 2 bases at J, with 19 bases in the middle. The CDR3 extends over 16 amino acids. The CDR3 here is CASVRSATNAYNEQFF. The CDR3 bases are TGCGCCAGCGTACGTTCAGCGACGAACGCCTACAATGAGCAGTTCTTC.

The J gene is TRBJ2-3, the V gene TRBV25-1; D might be TRBD1 (5 bases). Trimming took off 2 bases at V and 0 bases at J, with 6 bases between the two ends. CDR1 MGHDK and CDR2 SYGVNS come from the germline V gene. This CDR3 is 14 amino acids long. CDR3 sequence: CASSEQGSTDTQYF. In DNA, the CDR3 is TGTGCCAGCAGTGAACAGGGCAGCACAGATACGCAGTATTTT.

The chain has TRBV18 and TRBJ2-3, with 9 bases lining up with TRBD1. The germline V gene has CDR1 KGHSH and CDR2 LQKENI. The junction had 9 bases not matched to a gene; V was cut back by 5 bases and J by 6 bases. The CDR3 totals 15 residues. The CDR3 nucleotides read TGTGCCAGCTCATCAACAGGGGGCGTTCTGGATACGCAGTATTTT. This sequence encodes CASSSTGGVLDTQYF. Supplemented by reference TRBV18 and TRBJ2-3, the full variable domain reads NAGVMQNPRHLVRRRGQEARLRCSPMKGHSHVYWYRQLPEEGLKFMVYLQKENIIDESGMPKERFSAEFPKEGPSILRIQQVVRGDSAAYFCASSSTGGVLDTQYFGPGTRLTVL.

This clone showed up just a few times. V is TRBV28 and J is TRBJ1-1; D gene uncertain. Trimming removed 2 bases at V and 7 bases at J, with 11 bases between. The CDR3 is 13 residues long. Germline lookup yields CDR1 MDHEN and CDR2 SYDVKM. The CDR3 nucleotides read TGTGCCAGCAGTTTACTAGCTCAGCTTGAAGCTTTCTTT. This encodes CASSLLAQLEAFF.

The chain uses TRBV5-6 and TRBJ1-2; 8 nucleotides agree with TRBD1. The germline V gene encodes CDR1 SGHDT and CDR2 YYEEEE. CDR3 length: 13 amino acids. Trimming removed 4 bases from V and 4 bases from J; junction bases left unmatched: 3. CDR3 sequence reads: CASSMQGAYGYTF. CDR3 DNA: TGTGCCAGCAGCATGCAGGGGGCCTATGGCTACACCTTC.

The chain joins TRBV9 to TRBJ1-1; D is uncertain. Between the trimmed V and J ends, which lost 0 bases and 2 bases, there was a span of 8 bases. Germline CDR1 is SGDLS and CDR2 is YYNGEE. CDR3 length: 14 amino acids. The CDR3 is CASSVAQINTEAFF. The CDR3 DNA is TGTGCCAGCAGCGTAGCTCAGATAAACACTGAAGCTTTCTTT.

J is TRBJ1-4 and V is TRBV5-1, with TRBD1 as a possible D gene (5 bases). The CDR3 totals 14 residues. The V gene's germline CDR1 is SGHRS and CDR2 YFSETQ. Between the trimmed V and J ends, which lost 1 base and 5 bases, there was a span of 9 bases. The CDR3 region has the DNA TGCGCCAGCAGCTTGCAGGGCCTCAATGAAAAACTGTTTTTT. This codes for CASSLQGLNEKLFF.

The rearrangement uses TRBV19 and TRBJ1-3, with unresolved D. This CDR3 has 14 amino acids. Germline CDR1 and CDR2: LNHDA and SQIVND (reference sequence). Trimming removed 3 bases from V and 9 bases from J, with 15 bases in between. CDR3 loop: CASSINPQGGTIYF. Written as DNA, the CDR3 is TGTGCCAGTAGTATTAATCCCCAAGGCGGCACCATATATTTT.

The chain combines TRBV28 with TRBJ1-6, with D possibly TRBD1 on 5 matching bases. V was pared by 3 bases and J by 8 bases, with 8 bases between. The CDR3 spans 13 residues. Germline lookup yields CDR1 MDHEN and CDR2 SYDVKM. CDR3 loop: CASSLVRDSPLHF. The CDR3 DNA reads as TGTGCCAGCAGTTTGGTCAGGGATTCACCCCTCCACTTT. Full variable domain (missing parts from reference TRBV28 and TRBJ1-6): DVKVTQSSRYLVKRTGEKVFLECVQDMDHENMFWYRQDPGLGLRLIYFSYDVKMKEKGDIPEGYSVSREKKERFSLILESASTNQTSMYLCASSLVRDSPLHFGNGTRLTVT.

This clone was seen just once. This chain connects TRBV5-4 to TRBJ2-7; 7 bases agree with TRBD1. CDR3 size: 14 residues. Germline assignment: CDR1 SGHNT and CDR2 YYREEE (reference sequence). Unmatched junction bases numbered 4, after V lost 3 bases and J lost 1 base. CDR3 in DNA: TGTGCCAGCAGCTCAGGGGGAGTATCCTACGAGCAGTACTTC. It yields the protein CASSSGGVSYEQYF. Using reference TRBV5-4 and TRBJ2-7 for the parts outside the CDR3, the full variable domain is ETGVTQSPTHLIKTRGQQVTLRCSSQSGHNTVSWYQQALGQGPQFIFQYYREEENGRGNFPPRFSGLQFPNYSSELNVNALELDDSALYLCASSSGGVSYEQYFGPGTRLTVT.

The chain carries TRBV19 and TRBJ1-5; D unclear. V shed 0 bases and J shed 6 bases, with 15 bases lying between them. This CDR3 comprises 16 residues. Germline lookup yields CDR1 LNHDA and CDR2 SQIVND (reference sequence). The CDR3 nucleotides are TGTGCCAGTAGTATAGATCGTCTGCGCCGTACTCAGCCCCAGCATTTT. Translating gives CASSIDRLRRTQPQHF.

This chain links TRBV7-2 with TRBJ1-5; 8 positions match TRBD1. Germline V gene lookup returns CDR1 SGHTA and CDR2 FQGNSA. The J segment lost 5 bases and the V segment lost 6 bases, leaving 3 bases of the junction unmatched. CDR3 length: 13 residues. The CDR3 region has the DNA TGTGCCAGCAGACCGGACAGGGATCAGCCCCAGCATTTT. Amino acids: CASRPDRDQPQHF.

This rearrangement joins TRBV5-6 to TRBJ2-1; 9 bases align to TRBD2. The CDR3 runs 17 residues. The germline gives CDR1 SGHDT, CDR2 YYEEEE. Unmatched junction bases numbered 9, after V lost 0 bases and J lost 5 bases. The CDR3: CASSLEGASGENNEQFF. The CDR3, as DNA: TGTGCCAGCAGCTTGGAAGGGGCTAGCGGGGAAAACAATGAGCAGTTCTTC.

The V and J genes are TRBV18 and TRBJ1-2; tentatively, D is TRBD1 (5 bases). CDR1 and CDR2 (germline): KGHSH, LQKENI. V lost 3 bases and J 4 bases, leaving 18 bases between the germline ends. The CDR3 sequence is 16 residues long. The CDR3 region has the DNA TGTGCCAGCTCACCCCTCTGGGGGGACGGCATCTATGGCTACACCTTC. Residues: CASSPLWGDGIYGYTF.

This chain connects TRBV7-8 to TRBJ1-1, with D possibly TRBD1 on 5 matching bases. V was pared by 1 base and J by 1 base, with 13 bases between. The germline CDR1 and CDR2 sequences are SGHVS and FQNEAQ. CDR3 length equals 16 residues. CDR3 sequence reads: CASSLGGWGSNTEAFF. CDR3 coding DNA: TGTGCCAGCAGCTTAGGGGGCTGGGGCTCGAACACTGAAGCTTTCTTT. Full variable domain (outside the CDR3, taken from reference TRBV7-8 and TRBJ1-1): GAGVSQSPRYKVAKRGQDVALRCDPISGHVSLFWYQQALGQGPEFLTYFQNEAQLDKSGLPSDRFFAERPEGSVSTLKIQRTQQEDSAVYLCASSLGGWGSNTEAFFGQGTRLTVV.

This chain's CDR3 is CASSLPRREKASGSNEQFF. CDR3 coding DNA: TGTGCCAGCAGTTTACCCCGGAGGGAGAAGGCTAGCGGCTCCAATGAGCAGTTCTTC. The rearrangement uses TRBV28 and TRBJ2-1; 7 nucleotides match TRBD2. V lost 2 bases, J lost 6 bases, and 19 bases stayed unmatched. This CDR3 has 19 residues. The germline gives CDR1 MDHEN, CDR2 SYDVKM.

Comments on this clone: Other DNA sequences in this specimen translate into the identical CDR3. The V call is TRBV19, the J call TRBJ2-7; D perhaps matches TRBD1 (6 bases). The CDR3 extends over 16 amino acids. Germline V CDR1 and CDR2: LNHDA, SQIVND (reference sequence). Deletions cut 5 bases from V and 0 bases from J, with 17 bases between. In nucleotides, the CDR3 is TGTGCCAGTAGTTCAAGCGAGGACAGATTCTCCTACGAGCAGTACTTC. Translating gives CASSSSEDRFSYEQYF.

The J gene is TRBJ2-3, the V gene TRBV6-1; the D gene is possibly TRBD1 (6 bases). The CDR3 covers 14 residues. Germline lookup yields CDR1 MNHNS and CDR2 SASEGT. V lost 2 bases and J 5 bases, leaving 11 bases between the germline ends. The CDR3 here is CASSENTGRDTQYF. The CDR3 bases are TGTGCCAGCAGTGAAAACACAGGGAGAGATACGCAGTATTTT.

The chain links TRBV7-2 to TRBJ2-7, with TRBD2 identical over 12 bases. The J segment lost 4 bases and the V segment lost 1 base, leaving 2 bases of the junction unmatched. CDR1 and CDR2 (germline): SGHTA, FQGNSA. The CDR3 runs to 15 residues. The CDR3 DNA follows: TGTGCCAGCAGCTTAGGACTAGCGGGGGTGTACGAGCAGTACTTC. Its protein product is CASSLGLAGVYEQYF.